The present entry profiles one TCR beta chain with its context. As handled by the study authors: Nucleated cell counts were estimated from reference gene primer amplification. Sequencing used immunoSEQ multiplex PCR; TCRdb keeps in-frame clones, though not all of them. D and trimming come from the DNA, and the V and J calls and clone size come from that table. In the table there are approximately 46,000 clones, 86% of which are singletons. The data originate from a study of blood T cell repertoires in COVID-19. CDR1 SGHRS and CDR2 YFSETQ come from the germline V gene. The CDR3 totals 15 residues. The V and J ends lost 0 bases and 7 bases, in that order; junction bases with no gene match: 9.

This rearrangement joins TRBV5-1 to TRBJ2-7; the match to TRBD2 covers 8 bases. This receptor was taken from a man in his 60s with active or convalescent COVID-19. The sequenced sample was peripheral blood. CDR3 sequence: CASSLGGDQRGEQYF. The DNA for the CDR3 is TGCGCCAGCAGCTTGGGGGGCGACCAGCGGGGGGAGCAGTACTTC.